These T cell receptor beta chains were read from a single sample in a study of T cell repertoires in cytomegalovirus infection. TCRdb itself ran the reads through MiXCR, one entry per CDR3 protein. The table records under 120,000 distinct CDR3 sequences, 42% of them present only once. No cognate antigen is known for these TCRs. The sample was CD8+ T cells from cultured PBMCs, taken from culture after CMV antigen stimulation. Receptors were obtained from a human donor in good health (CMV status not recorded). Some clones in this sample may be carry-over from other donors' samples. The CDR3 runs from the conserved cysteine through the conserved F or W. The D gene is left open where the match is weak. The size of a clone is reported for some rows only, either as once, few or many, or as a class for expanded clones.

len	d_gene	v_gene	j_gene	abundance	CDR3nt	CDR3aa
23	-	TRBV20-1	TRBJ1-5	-	TGCAGTGCTAGCCACAAGGAAGGGGAAAGAAACCCTCTTGCCTCCTATAGCAATCAGCCCCAGCATTTT	CSASHKEGERNPLASYSNQPQHF
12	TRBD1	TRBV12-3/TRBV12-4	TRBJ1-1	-	TGTGCCAGCAGTTCGGGGACAGGGAAAGCTTTCTTT	CASSSGTGKAFF
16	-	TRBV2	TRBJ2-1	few	TGTGCCAGCAGTGAAGAGAGGTTTCTCCCCTACAATGAGCAGTTCTTC	CASSEERFLPYNEQFF
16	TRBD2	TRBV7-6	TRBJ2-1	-	TGTGCCAGCAGCTCAAGCGGGGGGGCCGCCTACAATGAGCAGTTCTTC	CASSSSGGAAYNEQFF
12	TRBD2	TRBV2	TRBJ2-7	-	TGTGCCGGAGCGGGGAGCTCCTACGAGCAGTACTTC	CAGAGSSYEQYF
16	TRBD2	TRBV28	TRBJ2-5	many	TGTGCCAGCAGTTTATCCCCCTCCGGGGGAGGGGAGACCCAGTACTTC	CASSLSPSGGGETQYF
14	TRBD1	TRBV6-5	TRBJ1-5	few	TGTGCCAGCAGATCGGGACAGGGCGATCAGCCCCAGCATTTT	CASRSGQGDQPQHF
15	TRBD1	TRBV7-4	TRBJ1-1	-	TGTGCCAGCAGCCGTCCGGGACAGGGGTGGGCTGAAGCTTTCTTT	CASSRPGQGWAEAFF
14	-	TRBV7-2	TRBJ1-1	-	TGTGCCAGCAGCCAGGGGATGGTGGAAACTGAAGCTTTCTTT	CASSQGMVETEAFF
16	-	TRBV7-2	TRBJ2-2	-	TGTGCCAGCAGCTTAAACGGGGGCGCCCTCCCCGGGGAGCTGTTTTTT	CASSLNGGALPGELFF
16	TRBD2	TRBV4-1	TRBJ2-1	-	TGCGCCAGCAGCCAGCCCAGCGGGGGGGCCGGGAATGAGCAGTTCTTC	CASSQPSGGAGNEQFF
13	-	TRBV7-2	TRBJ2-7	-	TGTGCCAGCAGCTTTGGGCCAACCTACGAGCAGTACTTC	CASSFGPTYEQYF
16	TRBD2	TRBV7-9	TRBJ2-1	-	TGTGCCAGCAGCCCAGTGCCCGGGACTAGTCCGAATGTGCAGTTCTTC	CASSPVPGTSPNVQFF
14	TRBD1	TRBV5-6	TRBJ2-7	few	TGTGCCAGCAGCTTTGCAACAGGGGAAGGCGAGCAGTACTTC	CASSFATGEGEQYF
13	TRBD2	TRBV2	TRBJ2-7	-	TGTGCCAGCATGGGGGGGAGCTCCTACGAGCAGTACTTC	CASMGGSSYEQYF
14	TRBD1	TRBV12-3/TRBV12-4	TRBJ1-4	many	TGTGCCAGCGGAGTGGGACAGGGGCTTGAAAAACTGTTTTTT	CASGVGQGLEKLFF
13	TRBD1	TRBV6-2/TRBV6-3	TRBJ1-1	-	TGTGCCAGCAGGTGGACAGGGCCCACTGAAGCTTTCTTT	CASRWTGPTEAFF
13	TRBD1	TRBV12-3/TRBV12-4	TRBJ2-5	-	TGTGCCAGCAGGACAGGGACGATTGAGACCCAGTACTTC	CASRTGTIETQYF
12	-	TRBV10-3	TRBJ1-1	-	TGTGCCATCAGTGAGTCTAGTGCTGAAGCTTTCTTT	CAISESSAEAFF
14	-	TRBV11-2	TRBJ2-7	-	TGTGCCAGCAGCTTCGGGACGGCCTCCTACGAGCAGTACTTC	CASSFGTASYEQYF
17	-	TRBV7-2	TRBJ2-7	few	TGTGCCAGCAGCCCCAGTGTTGGGTCCTATAAAGCAGGCGAGCAGTACTTC	CASSPSVGSYKAGEQYF
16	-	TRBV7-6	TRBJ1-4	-	TGTGCCAGCAGCCAAAGTCAGGTTTCAACTAATGGAAAACTGTTTTTT	CASSQSQVSTNGKLFF
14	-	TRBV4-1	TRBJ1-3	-	TGCGCCAGCACCGGACTTGGGCCTAGGGACACCATATATTTT	CASTGLGPRDTIYF
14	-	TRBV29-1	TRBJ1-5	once	TGCAGCGTTGAAGGGGAAAATAGCAATCAGCCCCAGCATTTT	CSVEGENSNQPQHF
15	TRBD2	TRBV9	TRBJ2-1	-	TGTGCCAGCAGCGTCGGACTAGCGGGGGTAGATGAGCAGTTCTTC	CASSVGLAGVDEQFF
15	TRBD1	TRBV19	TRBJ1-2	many	TGTGCCAGTAGTATAGACGCACAGGGGGCATCTGGCTACACCTTC	CASSIDAQGASGYTF
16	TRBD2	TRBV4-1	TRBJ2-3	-	TGCGCCAGCAGCCCAACTAGCGCCACGTTCACAGATACGCAGTATTTT	CASSPTSATFTDTQYF
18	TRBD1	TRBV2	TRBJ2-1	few	TGTGCCAGCAGTAGGAAGGACAGGGGGGACCCCGTTAAGAATGAGCAGTTCTTC	CASSRKDRGDPVKNEQFF
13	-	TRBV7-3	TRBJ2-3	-	TGTGCCATCCGTCCCGGGACATCAGATACGCAGTATTTT	CAIRPGTSDTQYF
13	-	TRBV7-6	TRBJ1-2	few	TGTGCCAGCAGCTTCCTCGACAGCTATGGCTACACCTTC	CASSFLDSYGYTF
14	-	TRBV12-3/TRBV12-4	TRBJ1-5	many	TGTGCCAGCAGTTTAGTTTTAAGTAAGCAGCCCCAGCATTTT	CASSLVLSKQPQHF
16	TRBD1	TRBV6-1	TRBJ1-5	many	TGTGCCAGCAGCACCGGGGACAGTTATAGCAATCAGCCCCAGCATTTT	CASSTGDSYSNQPQHF
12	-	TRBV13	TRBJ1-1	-	TGTGCCAGCCGGTTCTCGGACACTGAAGCTTTCTTT	CASRFSDTEAFF
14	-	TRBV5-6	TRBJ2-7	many	TGTGCCAGCGGAGAGGCACAGGTCGACTACGAGCAGTACTTC	CASGEAQVDYEQYF
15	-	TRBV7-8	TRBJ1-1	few	TGTGCCAGCAGCTTAGGTCCGGGTGGGAACACTGAAGCTTTCTTT	CASSLGPGGNTEAFF
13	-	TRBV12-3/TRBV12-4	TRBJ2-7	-	TGTGCCAGCAGTTTAGCTAGGCCCTACGAGCAGTACTTC	CASSLARPYEQYF
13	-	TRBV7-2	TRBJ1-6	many	TGTGCCAGCAGCTTAGCTCAGAATTCACCCCTCCACTTT	CASSLAQNSPLHF
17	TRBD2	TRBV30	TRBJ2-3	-	TGTGCCTGGAGTGATCTCTTGGGGGACTATAGCACAGATACGCAGTATTTT	CAWSDLLGDYSTDTQYF
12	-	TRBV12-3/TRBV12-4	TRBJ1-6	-	TGTGCCAGCAGTTCTTGGGAGGCACCCCTCCACTTT	CASSSWEAPLHF
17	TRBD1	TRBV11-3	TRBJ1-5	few	TGTGCCAGCAGCTCTGGGACAGAGCCGTATAGCAATCAGCCCCAGCATTTT	CASSSGTEPYSNQPQHF
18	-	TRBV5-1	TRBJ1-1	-	TGCGCCAGCAGCTTAGTGGGGAGCGGGGCGAAGAGGCGAACTGAAGCTTTCTTT	CASSLVGSGAKRRTEAFF
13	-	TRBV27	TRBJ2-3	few	TGTGCCAGCAGAGGAGGGATGTCGGATACGCAGTATTTT	CASRGGMSDTQYF
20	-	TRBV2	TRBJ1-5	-	TGTGCCAGCAGTGACCGACCGGGACACTGGAAAGCTTATAGCAATCAGCCCCAGCATTTT	CASSDRPGHWKAYSNQPQHF
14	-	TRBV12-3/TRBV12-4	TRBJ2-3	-	TGTGCCAGCATGGTACAGGGACGCACAGATACGCAGTATTTT	CASMVQGRTDTQYF
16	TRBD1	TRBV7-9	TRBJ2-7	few	TGTGCCAGCAGCTTCCTTGGACAGGGGGTCTCCTACGAGCAGTACTTC	CASSFLGQGVSYEQYF
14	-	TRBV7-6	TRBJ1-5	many	TGTGCCAGCAGCTCCGGGGGACCGAGGCAGCCCCAGCATTTT	CASSSGGPRQPQHF
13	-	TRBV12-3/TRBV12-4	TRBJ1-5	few	TGTGCCAGCAGTTTAAATAGCAATCAGCCCCAGCATTTT	CASSLNSNQPQHF
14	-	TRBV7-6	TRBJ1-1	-	TGTGCCAGCAGCTTAGTGAGGTTGAACACTGAAGCTTTCTTT	CASSLVRLNTEAFF
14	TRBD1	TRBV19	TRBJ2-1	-	TGTGCCAGTAGTATATTGGGACAGAACAATGAGCAGTTCTTC	CASSILGQNNEQFF
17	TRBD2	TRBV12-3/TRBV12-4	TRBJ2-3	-	TGTGCCAGCAGATTCGGACTAGCGGGGGGGCGGACAGATACGCAGTATTTT	CASRFGLAGGRTDTQYF
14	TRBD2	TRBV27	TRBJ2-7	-	TGTGCCAGCAGTCTCGGGACGGGGGGAGGCGAGCAGTACTTC	CASSLGTGGGEQYF
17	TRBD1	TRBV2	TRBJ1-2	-	TGTGCCAGCAGTGAAGGGGGACAGGGGGCGCTCTCTCGCGGCTACACCTTC	CASSEGGQGALSRGYTF
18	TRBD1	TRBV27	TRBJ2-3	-	TGTGCCAGCAGTTTATCGATGGGGGACAGGAAGAACACAGATACGCAGTATTTT	CASSLSMGDRKNTDTQYF
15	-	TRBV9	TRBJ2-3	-	TGTGCCAGCAGCCCAGACTGGATTAGCACAGATACGCAGTATTTT	CASSPDWISTDTQYF
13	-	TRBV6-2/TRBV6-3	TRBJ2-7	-	TGTGCCAGCTGTTACGGGGGCTCCTACGAGCAGTACTTC	CASCYGGSYEQYF
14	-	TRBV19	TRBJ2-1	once	TGTGCCAGTAGTATAGGGACAGTCTACAATGAGCAGTTCTTC	CASSIGTVYNEQFF
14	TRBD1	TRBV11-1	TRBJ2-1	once	TGTGCCAGCAGCTTGGAACAGGGGGAGAATGAGCAGTTCTTC	CASSLEQGENEQFF
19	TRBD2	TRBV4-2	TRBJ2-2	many	TGTGCCAGCAGCCAAGACTTGTTAGGACTAGCGGGGGACACCGGGGAGCTGTTTTTT	CASSQDLLGLAGDTGELFF
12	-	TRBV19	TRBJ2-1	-	TGTGCCAGTAGTATTGCGGGGAATGAGCAGTTCTTC	CASSIAGNEQFF
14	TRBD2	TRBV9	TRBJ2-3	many	TGTGCCAGCCAAGAGCGGGGTGGCACAGATACGCAGTATTTT	CASQERGGTDTQYF